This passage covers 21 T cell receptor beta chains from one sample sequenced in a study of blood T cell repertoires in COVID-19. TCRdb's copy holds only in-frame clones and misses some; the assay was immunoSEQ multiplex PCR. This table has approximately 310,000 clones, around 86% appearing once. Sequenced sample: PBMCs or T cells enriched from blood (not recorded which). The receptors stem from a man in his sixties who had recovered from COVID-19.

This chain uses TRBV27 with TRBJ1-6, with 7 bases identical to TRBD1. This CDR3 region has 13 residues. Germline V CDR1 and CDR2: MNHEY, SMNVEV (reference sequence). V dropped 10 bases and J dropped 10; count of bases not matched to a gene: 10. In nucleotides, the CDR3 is TGTGCCAATACGGACAGGAAGAGGTCACCCCTCCACTTT. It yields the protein CANTDRKRSPLHF.

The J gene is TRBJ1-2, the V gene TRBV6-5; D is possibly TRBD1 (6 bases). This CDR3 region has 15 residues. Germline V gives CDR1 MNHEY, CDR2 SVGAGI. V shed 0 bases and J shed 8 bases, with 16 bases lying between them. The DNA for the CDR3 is TGTGCCAGCAGTTACTCGAGCCAGGGGTCAGAGGGCTACACCTTC. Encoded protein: CASSYSSQGSEGYTF.

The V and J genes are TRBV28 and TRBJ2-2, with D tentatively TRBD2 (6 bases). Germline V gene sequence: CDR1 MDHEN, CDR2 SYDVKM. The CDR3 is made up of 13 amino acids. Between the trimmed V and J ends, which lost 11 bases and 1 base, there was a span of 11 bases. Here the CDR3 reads CAAGRENTGELFF. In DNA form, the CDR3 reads TGTGCCGCGGGACGGGAGAACACCGGGGAGCTGTTTTTT.

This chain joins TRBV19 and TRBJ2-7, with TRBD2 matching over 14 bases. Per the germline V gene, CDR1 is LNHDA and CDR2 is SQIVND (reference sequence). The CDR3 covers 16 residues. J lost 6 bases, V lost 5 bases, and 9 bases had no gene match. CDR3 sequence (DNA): TGTGCCAGTAGTCCCAGACTAGCGGGAGGGCATAGCGAGCAGTACTTC. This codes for CASSPRLAGGHSEQYF.

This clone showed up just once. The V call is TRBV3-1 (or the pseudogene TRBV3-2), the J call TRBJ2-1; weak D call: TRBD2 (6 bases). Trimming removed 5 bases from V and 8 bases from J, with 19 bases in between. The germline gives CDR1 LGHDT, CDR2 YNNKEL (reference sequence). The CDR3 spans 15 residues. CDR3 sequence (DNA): TGTGCCAGCAGCTCGCCGAGACTAGGGGCCCATGAGCAGTTCTTC. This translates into CASSSPRLGAHEQFF.

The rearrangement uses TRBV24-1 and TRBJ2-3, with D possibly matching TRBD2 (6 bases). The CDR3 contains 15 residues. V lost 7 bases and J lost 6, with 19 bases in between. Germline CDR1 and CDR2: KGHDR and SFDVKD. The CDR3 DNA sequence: TGTGCCACCAGCGGCCGGGACTGGCAAACGGATACGCAGTATTTT. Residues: CATSGRDWQTDTQYF.

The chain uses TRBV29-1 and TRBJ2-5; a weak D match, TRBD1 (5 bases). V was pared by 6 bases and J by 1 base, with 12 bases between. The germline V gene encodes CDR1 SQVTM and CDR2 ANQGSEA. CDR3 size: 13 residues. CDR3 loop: CSVATESQETQYF. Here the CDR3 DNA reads TGCAGCGTGGCGACAGAGTCCCAAGAGACCCAGTACTTC.

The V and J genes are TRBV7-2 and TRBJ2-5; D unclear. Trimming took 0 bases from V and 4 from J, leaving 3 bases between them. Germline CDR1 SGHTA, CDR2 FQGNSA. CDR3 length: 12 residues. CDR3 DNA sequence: TGTGCCAGCAGCTTAGCGCGAGAGACCCAGTACTTC. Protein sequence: CASSLARETQYF.

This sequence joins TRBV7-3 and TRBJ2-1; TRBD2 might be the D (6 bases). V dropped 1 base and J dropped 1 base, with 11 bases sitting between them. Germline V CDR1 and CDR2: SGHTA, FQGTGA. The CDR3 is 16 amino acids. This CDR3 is CASSLSRSGSYNEQFF. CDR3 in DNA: TGTGCCAGCAGCTTAAGTCGTAGCGGATCCTACAATGAGCAGTTCTTC.

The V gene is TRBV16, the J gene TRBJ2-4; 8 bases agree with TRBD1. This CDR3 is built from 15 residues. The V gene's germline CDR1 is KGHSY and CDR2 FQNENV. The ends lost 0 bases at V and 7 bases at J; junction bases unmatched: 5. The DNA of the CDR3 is TGTGCCAGCAGCCAATCGGGGACAGGCGGCAACATTCAGTACTTC. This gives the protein CASSQSGTGGNIQYF. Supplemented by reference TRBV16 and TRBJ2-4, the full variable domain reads GEEVAQTPKHLVRGEGQKAKLYCAPIKGHSYVFWYQQVLKNEFKFLISFQNENVFDETGMPKERFSAKCLPNSPCSLEIQATKLEDSAVYFCASSQSGTGGNIQYFGAGTRLSVL.

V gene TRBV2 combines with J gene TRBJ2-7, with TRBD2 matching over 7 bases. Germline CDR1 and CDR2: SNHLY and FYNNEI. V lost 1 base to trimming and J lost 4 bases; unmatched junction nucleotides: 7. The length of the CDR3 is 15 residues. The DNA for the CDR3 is TGTGCCAGCAGTGAAGAGGCGGGAGAGTGGTACGAGCAGTACTTC. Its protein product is CASSEEAGEWYEQYF.

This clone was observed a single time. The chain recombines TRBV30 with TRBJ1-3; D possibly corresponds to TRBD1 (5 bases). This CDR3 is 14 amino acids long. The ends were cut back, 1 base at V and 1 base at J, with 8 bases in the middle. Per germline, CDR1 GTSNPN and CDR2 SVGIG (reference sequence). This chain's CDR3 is CAWSAYRSGNTIYF. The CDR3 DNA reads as TGTGCCTGGAGTGCGTACAGGTCTGGAAACACCATATATTTT.

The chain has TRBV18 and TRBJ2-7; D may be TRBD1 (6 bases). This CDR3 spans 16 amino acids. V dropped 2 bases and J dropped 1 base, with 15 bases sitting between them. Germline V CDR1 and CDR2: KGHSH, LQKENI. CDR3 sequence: CASSPGAGQSSYEQYF. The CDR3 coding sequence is TGTGCCAGCTCACCAGGAGCTGGACAGTCATCCTACGAGCAGTACTTC. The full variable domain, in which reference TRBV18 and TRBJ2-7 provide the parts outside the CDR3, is NAGVMQNPRHLVRRRGQEARLRCSPMKGHSHVYWYRQLPEEGLKFMVYLQKENIIDESGMPKERFSAEFPKEGPSILRIQQVVRGDSAAYFCASSPGAGQSSYEQYFGPGTRLTVT.

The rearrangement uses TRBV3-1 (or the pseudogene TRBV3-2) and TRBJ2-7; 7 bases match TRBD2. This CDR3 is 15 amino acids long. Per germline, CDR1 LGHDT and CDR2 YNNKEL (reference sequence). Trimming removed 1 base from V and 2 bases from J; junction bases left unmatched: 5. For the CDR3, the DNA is TGTGCCAGCAGCCAAGTCAGCGGGAAGGCCTACGAGCAGTACTTC. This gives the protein CASSQVSGKAYEQYF.

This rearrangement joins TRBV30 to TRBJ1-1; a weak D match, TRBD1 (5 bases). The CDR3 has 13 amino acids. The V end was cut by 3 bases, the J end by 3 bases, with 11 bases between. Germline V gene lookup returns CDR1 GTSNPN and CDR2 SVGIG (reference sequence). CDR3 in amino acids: CAWRLQGHTEAFF. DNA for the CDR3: TGTGCCTGGAGGCTGCAGGGTCACACTGAAGCTTTCTTT.

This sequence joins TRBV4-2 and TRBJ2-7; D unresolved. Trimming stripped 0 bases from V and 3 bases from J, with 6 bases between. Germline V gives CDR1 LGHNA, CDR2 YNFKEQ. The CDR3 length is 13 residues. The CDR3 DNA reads TGTGCCAGCAGCCAAGATCGCAGCTACGAGCAGTACTTC. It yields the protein CASSQDRSYEQYF.

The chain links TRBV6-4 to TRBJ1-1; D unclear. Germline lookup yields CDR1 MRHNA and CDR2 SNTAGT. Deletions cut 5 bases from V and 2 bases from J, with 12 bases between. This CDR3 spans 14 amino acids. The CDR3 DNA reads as TGTGCCAGCAGTCCTTTTGCGGGTAACACTGAAGCTTTCTTT. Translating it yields CASSPFAGNTEAFF.

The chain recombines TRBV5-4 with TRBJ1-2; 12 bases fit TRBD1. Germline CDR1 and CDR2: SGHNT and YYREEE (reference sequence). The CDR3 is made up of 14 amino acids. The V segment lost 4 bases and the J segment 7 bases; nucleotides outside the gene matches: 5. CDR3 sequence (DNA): TGTGCCAGCAGCGGGACAGGGGGCTCCGTTGGCTACACCTTC. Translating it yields CASSGTGGSVGYTF.

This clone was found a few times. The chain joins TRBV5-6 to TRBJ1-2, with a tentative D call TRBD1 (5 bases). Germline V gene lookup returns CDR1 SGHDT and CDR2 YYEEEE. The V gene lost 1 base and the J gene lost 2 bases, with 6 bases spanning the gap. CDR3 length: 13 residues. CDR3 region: CASSLSGNYGYTF. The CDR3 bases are TGTGCCAGCAGCTTGTCAGGGAACTATGGCTACACCTTC.

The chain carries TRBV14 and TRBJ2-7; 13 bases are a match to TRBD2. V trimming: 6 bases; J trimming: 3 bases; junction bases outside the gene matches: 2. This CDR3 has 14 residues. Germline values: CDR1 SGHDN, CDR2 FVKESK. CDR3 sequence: CASRTSGRNYEQYF. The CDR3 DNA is TGTGCCAGCAGGACTAGCGGGAGGAACTACGAGCAGTACTTC.

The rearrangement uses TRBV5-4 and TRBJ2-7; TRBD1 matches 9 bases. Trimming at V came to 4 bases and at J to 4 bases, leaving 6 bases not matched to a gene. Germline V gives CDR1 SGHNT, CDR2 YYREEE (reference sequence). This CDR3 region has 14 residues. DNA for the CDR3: TGTGCCAGCAGCCTAGGGACAGGGTGGTACGAGCAGTACTTC. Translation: CASSLGTGWYEQYF.